This T cell receptor beta chain was captured by sequencing in a study of metastatic and nonmetastatic thyroid tumors. As originally analysed: The distant-metastasis classifier for papillary thyroid cancer was built from CDR3 differences across clinicopathological groups. TCRdb called clones again from the PCR reads with MiXCR. These V and J calls derive from TCRdb rather than the authors' analysis. The sample lists roughly 30,000 clones; under 20% were seen once. This CDR3 region has 15 residues. Per the germline V gene, CDR1 is LGHNA and CDR2 is YNFKEQ. No patient had received any treatment before thyroid surgery. The table lists this clone with a few counts. It may be a read error: a sequence one base away is much more abundant. This same CDR3 is encoded by further DNA sequences in the sample.

This TCR was recovered from a female donor with papillary thyroid cancer or a benign thyroid nodule (not recorded which). Some clones in this sample may be carry-over from other donors' samples. The sequenced material came from blood. The gene calls are TRBV4-2 and TRBJ1-2, with 7 bases identical to TRBD1. The CDR3 sequence: CASSQTTGDNYGYTF. The CDR3, as DNA: TGTGCTAGCAGCCAGACTACAGGGGACAACTATGGCTACACCTTC.